A single sample gave rise to the 26 T cell receptor beta chains below, sequenced in a study of blood T cell repertoires in COVID-19. The method was immunoSEQ multiplex PCR; TCRdb's version includes in-frame clones alone and lacks a portion of them. The data hold roughly 300,000 clones, with roughly nine tenths observed a single time. Sequencing was carried out using PBMCs or T cells enriched from blood (not recorded which). The receptors shown here come from a woman younger than 45 who had recovered from COVID-19.

This clone has just one count. The J gene is TRBJ2-1, the V gene TRBV2, with a possible D match to TRBD2 (6 bases). V was trimmed by 3 bases and J by 0 bases, leaving 9 bases between them. The germline V gene has CDR1 SNHLY and CDR2 FYNNEI. The CDR3 is made up of 15 amino acids. The CDR3 spells CASSDRRGSYNEQFF. CDR3 DNA sequence: TGTGCCAGCAGTGATAGGCGGGGCTCCTACAATGAGCAGTTCTTC.

This clone was counted a few times. V gene TRBV5-6 combines with J gene TRBJ1-6, with TRBD1 as a possible D gene (5 bases). V lost 0 bases and J 9 bases, leaving 10 bases between the germline ends. The CDR3 totals 14 residues. The V gene's germline CDR1 is SGHDT and CDR2 YYEEEE. The CDR3 DNA is TGTGCCAGCAGCTTGGTGCAGGGTCCTTCACCCCTCCACTTT. Amino acid sequence: CASSLVQGPSPLHF.

The chain couples TRBV19 to TRBJ1-6; perhaps TRBD1 as D (6 bases). V was pared by 2 bases and J by 6 bases, with 11 bases between. CDR1 LNHDA and CDR2 SQIVND come from the germline V gene (reference sequence). The CDR3 length is 15 residues. CDR3 sequence reads: CASSILGQINSPLHF. The CDR3 region has the DNA TGTGCCAGTAGTATACTCGGACAGATTAATTCACCCCTCCACTTT.

This clone appeared a few times. The gene calls are TRBV9 and TRBJ1-1; D call uncertain. This CDR3 is 14 amino acids long. Germline CDR1 SGDLS, CDR2 YYNGEE. The V and J ends lost 0 bases and 4 bases respectively, with 10 bases between them. The CDR3 region has the DNA TGTGCCAGCAGCGTAGGGCAGGTCTCCACTGAAGCTTTCTTT. This sequence encodes CASSVGQVSTEAFF.

The chain links TRBV5-1 to TRBJ1-6; D is ambiguous. V was pared by 0 bases and J by 7 bases, with 14 bases between. The CDR3 length is 16 residues. CDR1 is SGHRS and CDR2 is YFSETQ in the germline V gene. The DNA of the CDR3 is TGCGCCAGCAGCTTGGGTCGGAGCCAGCTAAATTCACCCCTCCACTTT. It is translated as CASSLGRSQLNSPLHF.

This chain uses TRBV13 with TRBJ1-6; D possibly corresponds to TRBD1 (6 bases). The CDR3 is 18 residues long. The V gene lost 1 base and the J gene lost 7 bases, with 20 bases spanning the gap. Germline V gene lookup returns CDR1 PRHDT and CDR2 FYEKMQ (reference sequence). The CDR3 here is CASSLVRGQGSWNSPLHF. In nucleotides, the CDR3 is TGTGCCAGCAGCTTAGTACGTGGTCAGGGGAGTTGGAATTCACCCCTCCACTTT.

The chain joins TRBV7-9 to TRBJ1-5; the match to TRBD1 covers 7 bases. This CDR3 comprises 17 residues. Trimming cost V 1 base and J 7 bases; bases outside gene matches: 13. Germline V gene data show CDR1 as SEHNR and CDR2 as FQNEAQ (reference sequence). The CDR3: CASSLGDSSPAGQPQHF. The DNA of the CDR3 is TGTGCCAGCAGCTTAGGGGACAGCTCTCCGGCGGGCCAGCCCCAGCATTTT.

This chain joins TRBV5-1 and TRBJ2-3; D might be TRBD2 (5 bases). CDR1 is SGHRS, CDR2 YFSETQ, per germline. Trimming cost V 2 bases and J 6 bases, with 22 bases left between them. CDR3 length equals 17 residues. CDR3 coding DNA: TGCGCCAGCAGCTTAGGTAGATTGGGCTCCGGGGTGGATACGCAGTATTTT. This encodes CASSLGRLGSGVDTQYF.

The rearrangement joins TRBV7-3 to TRBJ1-2; TRBD1 matches 9 bases. Germline-derived CDR1 and CDR2 are SGHTA and FQGTGA. This CDR3 is built from 14 residues. Trimming removed 5 bases from V and 2 bases from J; junction bases left unmatched: 3. CDR3: CASSEGQGNYGYTF. The CDR3, as DNA: TGTGCCAGCAGCGAGGGACAGGGAAACTATGGCTACACCTTC.

The V call is TRBV6-5, the J call TRBJ1-2, with D tentatively TRBD1 (5 bases). The CDR3 length is 13 residues. Per germline, CDR1 MNHEY and CDR2 SVGAGI. Trimming stripped 6 bases from V and 4 bases from J, with 12 bases between. The CDR3 here is CASSIGQTYGYTF. The CDR3 bases are TGTGCCAGCAGCATAGGACAAACCTATGGCTACACCTTC.

The chain has TRBV7-2 and TRBJ1-1, with 7 bases fitting TRBD1. The CDR3 runs 15 residues. The germline CDR1 and CDR2 sequences are SGHTA and FQGNSA. Trimming at V came to 5 bases and at J to 0 bases, leaving 6 bases not matched to a gene. The CDR3 nucleotides read TGTGCCAGCAGCCCCCCGGGACAGCTGAACACTGAAGCTTTCTTT. Translation gives CASSPPGQLNTEAFF.

This chain links TRBV5-6 with TRBJ1-4; 7 bases line up with TRBD1. This CDR3 has 14 amino acids. Germline lookup yields CDR1 SGHDT and CDR2 YYEEEE. After removal of 3 bases from V and 5 bases from J, the junction contained 4 bases not matched to a gene. The CDR3 loop is CASSSGQLNEKLFF. The CDR3 bases are TGTGCCAGCAGCTCGGGACAGCTAAATGAAAAACTGTTTTTT.

The chain is built from TRBV4-3 and TRBJ1-5, with 8 bases aligning to TRBD1. Germline CDR1 reads LGHNA; CDR2 reads YSLEER. The CDR3 covers 15 residues. V shed 1 base, J shed 6 bases, and the junction held 5 bases outside the gene matches. Here the CDR3 reads CASSQGTGSGQPQHF. In DNA form, the CDR3 reads TGCGCCAGCAGCCAAGGGACAGGGTCGGGTCAGCCCCAGCATTTT.

The V and J genes are TRBV10-2 and TRBJ2-7; the D gene is possibly TRBD2 (7 bases). The CDR3 is made up of 13 amino acids. The V and J ends lost 2 bases and 5 bases respectively, with 10 bases between them. CDR1 is WSHSY and CDR2 is SAAADI in the germline V gene. CDR3: CASSEGGADEQYF. CDR3 DNA sequence: TGCGCCAGCAGTGAGGGGGGGGCGGACGAGCAGTACTTC.

The chain employs TRBV5-1 and TRBJ2-3; D perhaps matches TRBD2 (5 bases). V lost 4 bases to trimming and J lost 0 bases, with 15 bases between them. Germline CDR1 SGHRS, CDR2 YFSETQ. The CDR3 extends over 16 amino acids. In DNA form, the CDR3 reads TGCGCCAGCAGCCTAAACACCGGGATTAGCACAGATACGCAGTATTTT. Protein sequence: CASSLNTGISTDTQYF.

The V and J genes are TRBV30 and TRBJ1-2; 7 nucleotides agree with TRBD1. The V gene end was trimmed by 4 bases and the J gene end by 1 base; junction bases not matched to a gene: 6. Germline CDR1 GTSNPN, CDR2 SVGIG (reference sequence). CDR3 length: 14 residues. CDR3 sequence reads: CAWTWDRLNYGYTF. The CDR3 DNA follows: TGTGCCTGGACTTGGGACAGACTTAACTATGGCTACACCTTC.

The chain has TRBV11-3 and TRBJ2-1; 7 bases map to TRBD1. CDR3 length: 15 residues. Trimming removed 4 bases from V and 3 bases from J; junction bases left unmatched: 6. The V gene's germline CDR1 is SGHNT and CDR2 YENEEA. The chain's CDR3 is CASSSRDRNYNEQFF. The CDR3, as DNA: TGTGCCAGCAGCTCCAGGGACAGAAACTACAATGAGCAGTTCTTC. Supplemented by reference TRBV11-3 and TRBJ2-1, the full variable domain reads EAGVVQSPRYKIIEKKQPVAFWCNPISGHNTLYWYLQNLGQGPELLIRYENEEAVDDSQLPKDRFSAERLKGVDSTLKIQPAELGDSAVYLCASSSRDRNYNEQFFGPGTRLTVL.

V is TRBV5-6 and J is TRBJ2-3, with D unclear. This CDR3 spans 12 amino acids. Germline V lookup: CDR1 SGHDT, CDR2 YYEEEE. With 2 bases removed from V and 4 bases from J, the gap between germline ends came to 5 bases. The CDR3 reads CASSFSADTQYF. In DNA form, the CDR3 reads TGTGCCAGCAGCTTCTCCGCAGATACGCAGTATTTT.

The rearrangement joins TRBV6-5 to TRBJ1-5, with a possible D match to TRBD1 (5 bases). There are 15 residues in the CDR3. V was cut by 5 bases and J by 3 bases, with 14 bases left in between. Per the germline V gene, CDR1 is MNHEY and CDR2 is SVGAGI. This chain's CDR3 is CASSPPGGYNQPQHF. In nucleotides, the CDR3 is TGTGCCAGCAGTCCCCCCGGGGGTTACAATCAGCCCCAGCATTTT.

This chain uses TRBV3-1 (or the pseudogene TRBV3-2) with TRBJ2-7; 13 nucleotides line up with TRBD2. The CDR3 covers 15 residues. From germline, CDR1 is LGHDT and CDR2 YNNKEL (reference sequence). J was trimmed by 4 bases and V by 6 bases; bases with no gene match: 6. CDR3 DNA sequence: TGTGCCAGCAGAAGACTAGCGGGGGGAGTGTACGAGCAGTACTTC. As protein: CASRRLAGGVYEQYF.

The genes are TRBV30 and TRBJ2-5; D is perhaps TRBD2 (5 bases). Germline CDR1 and CDR2: GTSNPN and SVGIG (reference sequence). The ends were cut back, 3 bases at V and 0 bases at J, with 5 bases in the middle. The CDR3 consists of 12 residues. The CDR3, as DNA: TGTGCCTGGAGACTAGACCAAGAGACCCAGTACTTC. Translating gives CAWRLDQETQYF.

The genes are TRBV10-3 and TRBJ1-1; 11 bases are shared with TRBD1. The CDR3 sequence is 14 residues long. The germline V gene has CDR1 ENHRY and CDR2 SYGVKD. V shed 6 bases and J 4 bases; nucleotides not matched to a gene: 4. The CDR3 coding sequence is TGTGCCATCAGCGGACAGGGGGCGCCCACTGAAGCTTTCTTT. Amino acid sequence: CAISGQGAPTEAFF.

The chain links TRBV5-6 to TRBJ1-4, with no clear D. This CDR3 is built from 15 residues. Per germline, CDR1 SGHDT and CDR2 YYEEEE. V lost 1 base and J 0 bases, leaving 7 bases between the germline ends. In DNA, the CDR3 is TGTGCCAGCAGCTTGTCGGCGGCAACTAATGAAAAACTGTTTTTT. Protein sequence: CASSLSAATNEKLFF. The full variable domain, rest sourced from reference TRBV5-6 and TRBJ1-4, is DAGVTQSPTHLIKTRGQQVTLRCSPKSGHDTVSWYQQALGQGPQFIFQYYEEEERQRGNFPDRFSGHQFPNYSSELNVNALLLGDSALYLCASSLSAATNEKLFFGSGTQLSVL.

The V gene is TRBV5-5, the J gene TRBJ1-6; 7 bases agree with TRBD1. After removal of 0 bases from V and 4 bases from J, the junction contained 1 base not matched to a gene. This CDR3 contains 15 residues. The germline gives CDR1 SGHKS, CDR2 YYEKEE (reference sequence). CDR3 DNA sequence: TGTGCCAGCAGCTTGGAGGGACAGTATAATTCACCCCTCCACTTT. The encoded protein is CASSLEGQYNSPLHF.

V and J are TRBV27 and TRBJ2-1, with TRBD2 as a possible D gene (6 bases). The CDR3 is 15 amino acids. Trimming took off 5 bases at V and 8 bases at J, with 19 bases between the two ends. CDR1 is MNHEY, CDR2 SMNVEV, per germline (reference sequence). The CDR3 sequence: CASSPGLGWGHEQFF. In DNA form, the CDR3 reads TGTGCCAGCAGTCCGGGACTTGGTTGGGGACATGAGCAGTTCTTC.

The J gene is TRBJ2-6, the V gene TRBV19; D uncertain. V lost 7 bases and J 2 bases, leaving 15 bases between the germline ends. In germline, CDR1 is LNHDA, CDR2 SQIVND (reference sequence). The CDR3 sequence is 16 residues long. CDR3 residues: CASMEKHSTGANVLTF. CDR3 DNA sequence: TGTGCCAGTATGGAGAAACACTCTACTGGGGCCAACGTCCTGACTTTC.